This entry features one T cell receptor (beta chain) sequence. What antigen it recognizes has not been identified. No base quality information exists; no much larger clone differs at one position. This sample was included in a study of control samples from healthy donors and cancer patients (dated by TCRdb to the early 2020s). There are 14 amino acids in the CDR3, from cysteine to phenylalanine inclusive. Only CDR3 DNA remains: 42 bases, in frame from the first base. V sheds 1 base and J sheds 4 bases, leaving 5 bases between their ends. Taken from the germline V gene, the CDR1 and CDR2 loops are KGHSH and LQKENI. Library construction relied on the immunoSEQ multiplex PCR assay. TCRdb's version of the immuneACCESS table is confined to in-frame rearrangements and falls short of the full clone set. An unresolved V gene accounts for under half of the shortfall where checked; the remainder is of unknown origin. The sample table records under 150,000 clones; 87% of these occur just once. 2.9% of the sample lies in the top ten.

Sequenced material: blood. The sequence links TRBV18 to TRBJ1-6, with the D gene too uncertain to name. The receptor's source is a man between 60 and 70 years old in good health. The CDR3 protein sequence reads: CASSPQEYNSPLHF. At the DNA level, the sequence is TGTGCCAGCTCACCACAGGAATATAATTCACCCCTCCACTTT.